One sample yielded the 16 T cell receptor beta chains listed below, sequenced in a study of shared clonotypes between healthy human individuals. Clones were sequenced by immunoSEQ multiplex PCR, and TCRdb holds only the in-frame ones, with some missing. The sample shows about a million clones, around three quarters of them seen only once. Material for sequencing was memory CD4+ T cells from PBMCs. The subset here: CD45RA-negative fraction. The origin of the receptors is a man between 18 and 29 years old in good health. Some clones in this sample may be carry-over from other donors' samples.

The V call is TRBV7-8, the J call TRBJ1-1; D uncertain. Germline V gives CDR1 SGHVS, CDR2 FQNEAQ. The CDR3 spans 15 residues. V gave up 1 base and J gave up 1 base, with 10 bases separating them. Here the CDR3 DNA reads TGTGCCAGCAGCTTAGAGGCCAGCAAGAACACTGAAGCTTTCTTT. Amino acid sequence: CASSLEASKNTEAFF.

With respect to this clone: Other DNA sequences from this sample encode an identical CDR3 as well. The chain recombines TRBV5-6 with TRBJ1-2, with D hard to call. Germline values: CDR1 SGHDT, CDR2 YYEEEE. V was shortened by 0 bases and J by 5 bases, with 5 bases between the two germline ends. The CDR3 is 12 amino acids. This CDR3 reads CASSLGGYGYTF. In nucleotides, the CDR3 is TGTGCCAGCAGCTTGGGAGGGTATGGCTACACCTTC.

The genes are TRBV10-3 and TRBJ2-3; 7 bases are shared with TRBD2. Germline loops: CDR1 ENHRY, CDR2 SYGVKD. The trim removed 6 bases at V and 4 bases at J, leaving 7 bases unmatched. This CDR3 has 14 residues. CDR3 amino acids: CAISPVGGSDTQYF. CDR3 nucleotide sequence: TGTGCCATCAGCCCCGTGGGGGGGTCAGATACGCAGTATTTT.

The chain is built from TRBV28 and TRBJ1-5; 9 bases fit TRBD1. CDR3 size: 17 residues. Germline V gene data show CDR1 as MDHEN and CDR2 as SYDVKM. After removal of 4 bases from V and 0 bases from J, the junction contained 7 bases not matched to a gene. DNA for the CDR3: TGTGCCAGCAGTTGGGGGGACAGGGAATATAGCAATCAGCCCCAGCATTTT. The encoded protein is CASSWGDREYSNQPQHF.

V is TRBV5-6 and J is TRBJ2-2; D is uncertain. V gave up 1 base and J gave up 4 bases, with 5 bases separating them. Looked up from germline, CDR1 is SGHDT and CDR2 is YYEEEE. The CDR3 covers 13 residues. CDR3 in DNA: TGTGCCAGCAGCTTGAGAATCACCGGGGAGCTGTTTTTT. The encoded protein is CASSLRITGELFF.

The V gene is TRBV7-2, the J gene TRBJ2-1; 8 nucleotides agree with TRBD2. CDR1 and CDR2 from the germline V gene are SGHTA and FQGNSA. The length of the CDR3 is 16 residues. V trimming: 2 bases; J trimming: 9 bases; junction bases outside the gene matches: 12. The CDR3 coding sequence is TGTGCCAGCAGCTTACTCCCAGCGGGAGTCGGGGGTGAGCAGTTCTTC. Translating gives CASSLLPAGVGGEQFF.

The V and J genes are TRBV6-5 and TRBJ2-6; no firm D call. V was trimmed by 6 bases and J by 0 bases, leaving 6 bases between them. There are 14 residues in the CDR3. Germline lookup yields CDR1 MNHEY and CDR2 SVGAGI. This CDR3 is CASRRNSGANVLTF. CDR3 DNA: TGTGCCAGCAGGAGGAACTCTGGGGCCAACGTCCTGACTTTC.

This rearrangement joins TRBV28 to TRBJ2-2, with D perhaps matching TRBD2 (5 bases). Germline V gene sequence: CDR1 MDHEN, CDR2 SYDVKM. Trimming removed 5 bases at V and 0 bases at J, with 10 bases between. The CDR3 extends over 15 amino acids. The CDR3 spells CASSGAGANTGELFF. The CDR3 DNA is TGTGCCAGCAGTGGTGCCGGGGCGAACACCGGGGAGCTGTTTTTT.

The rearrangement links TRBV28 to TRBJ1-2, with 7 bases that match TRBD1. CDR3 length: 13 amino acids. The J segment lost 7 bases and the V segment lost 5 bases, leaving 7 bases of the junction unmatched. The germline V gene encodes CDR1 MDHEN and CDR2 SYDVKM. DNA of the CDR3: TGTGCCAGCAGTGAGAGTCGACAGGGTGGCTACACCTTC. Translated, it gives CASSESRQGGYTF.

The rearrangement uses TRBV28 and TRBJ2-7; D possibly corresponds to TRBD2 (6 bases). The CDR3 contains 11 residues. V was trimmed by 5 bases and J by 11 bases, leaving 13 bases between them. CDR1 and CDR2 (germline): MDHEN, SYDVKM. The CDR3 protein is CASSDDWEEYF. The CDR3 bases are TGTGCCAGCAGTGACGACTGGGAGGAGTACTTC.

This sequence joins TRBV4-2 and TRBJ2-5; the D is unclear. Trimming removed 1 base from V and 1 base from J, with 10 bases in between. The CDR3 loop spans 15 amino acids. Germline loops: CDR1 LGHNA, CDR2 YNFKEQ. This CDR3 is CASSQGRSAQETQYF. In DNA form, the CDR3 reads TGTGCCAGCAGCCAAGGTCGGTCAGCCCAAGAGACCCAGTACTTC.

In this sample, this clone turned up a few times. The chain combines TRBV7-2 with TRBJ2-1, with TRBD2 matching 7 bases. The CDR3 runs to 17 residues. V dropped 4 bases and J dropped 3; count of bases not matched to a gene: 12. The V gene's germline CDR1 is SGHTA and CDR2 FQGNSA. Here the CDR3 reads CASSSSGTTALYNEQFF. The CDR3 coding sequence is TGTGCCAGCAGCTCCTCCGGGACTACTGCCCTCTACAATGAGCAGTTCTTC. Combining the CDR3 with reference TRBV7-2 and TRBJ2-1 gives the whole variable domain GAGVSQSPSNKVTEKGKDVELRCDPISGHTALYWYRQSLGQGLEFLIYFQGNSAPDKSGLPSDRFSAERTGGSVSTLTIQRTQQEDSAVYLCASSSSGTTALYNEQFFGPGTRLTVL.

J is TRBJ2-1 and V is TRBV4-1; D uncertain. This CDR3 has 14 residues. Per germline, CDR1 MGHRA and CDR2 YSYEKL. Trimming shortened V by 6 bases and J by 9 bases, and 18 bases separated the two germline ends. The CDR3 region is CASSLKERRIEQFF. The CDR3 DNA reads TGCGCCAGCAGTCTGAAGGAAAGGCGGATTGAGCAGTTCTTC.

The genes are TRBV5-1 and TRBJ2-3; 8 nucleotides align to TRBD1. The CDR3 has 15 residues. The J segment lost 4 bases and the V segment lost 4 bases, leaving 8 bases of the junction unmatched. The V gene's germline CDR1 is SGHRS and CDR2 YFSETQ. CDR3 in DNA: TGCGCCAGCAGCCGGGGACAGGCCTCGGCAGATACGCAGTATTTT. Translation: CASSRGQASADTQYF.

The chain combines TRBV28 with TRBJ2-1, with 7 bases matching TRBD2. Germline assignment: CDR1 MDHEN and CDR2 SYDVKM. The CDR3 has 14 residues. The trim removed 2 bases at V and 6 bases at J, leaving 4 bases unmatched. CDR3 in amino acids: CASSLGLDGNEQFF. DNA for the CDR3: TGTGCCAGCAGTTTAGGACTAGACGGCAATGAGCAGTTCTTC.

As to this clone: Only one base separates this from a far larger clonotype, so it likely reflects a read error. The chain has TRBV30 and TRBJ1-5; weak D call: TRBD1 (5 bases). Germline lookup yields CDR1 GTSNPN and CDR2 SVGIG (reference sequence). V was clipped by 1 base and J by 4 bases, with 11 bases between them. The CDR3 is 14 residues long. CDR3 sequence: CAWSATGGNQPQHF. The DNA for the CDR3 is TGTGCCTGGAGTGCCACGGGGGGTAATCAGCCCCAGCATTTT.